What follows are 25 T cell receptor beta chains derived from one specimen sequenced in a study of cytomegalovirus exposure and HLA in healthy donors. In the PCR, 60 Vbeta and 13 Jbeta primers were used. Method: immunoSEQ multiplex PCR; TCRdb's copy keeps in-frame clones and lacks some. The table lists over 130,000 clones, approximately 80% of them singletons. The sequenced material came from PBMCs. Every receptor here comes from a middle-aged woman in good health and CMV-seropositive.

The V call is TRBV19, the J call TRBJ2-7; 9 bases match TRBD1. Germline-derived CDR1 and CDR2 are LNHDA and SQIVND (reference sequence). V was clipped by 3 bases and J by 3 bases; unmatched bases: 6. The CDR3 sequence is 15 residues long. For the CDR3, the DNA is TGTGCCAGTAGTATCAGCGGGACAGGGTACTACGAGCAGTACTTC. It is translated as CASSISGTGYYEQYF.

The rearrangement joins TRBV18 to TRBJ2-3, with 10 positions matching TRBD1. In germline, CDR1 is KGHSH, CDR2 LQKENI. The CDR3 runs 14 residues. The J segment lost 3 bases and the V segment lost 4 bases, leaving 1 base of the junction unmatched. CDR3 in DNA: TGTGCCAGCTCACAGGGACAGGGGACAGATACGCAGTATTTT. Its translation is CASSQGQGTDTQYF.

The V gene is TRBV18, the J gene TRBJ1-2; 8 positions match TRBD1. CDR1 is KGHSH and CDR2 is LQKENI in the germline V gene. The CDR3 spans 13 residues. V was pared by 3 bases and J by 5 bases, with 2 bases of the junction left unmatched. The CDR3 protein is CASSPDRGYGYTF. The CDR3 DNA reads TGTGCCAGCTCACCCGACAGGGGTTATGGCTACACCTTC.

This sequence joins TRBV19 and TRBJ1-2, with 7 bases that match TRBD1. In germline, CDR1 is LNHDA, CDR2 SQIVND (reference sequence). CDR3 length: 13 amino acids. Trimming at V came to 5 bases and at J to 4 bases, leaving 4 bases not matched to a gene. The CDR3 nucleotides are TGTGCCAGTAGTCGACAGGGTCTCTATGGCTACACCTTC. Translation: CASSRQGLYGYTF.

The rearrangement links TRBV5-1 to TRBJ1-1, with 10 bases identical to TRBD1. The CDR3 consists of 15 residues. The V gene end was trimmed by 4 bases and the J gene end by 1 base; junction bases not matched to a gene: 4. Germline V gene lookup returns CDR1 SGHRS and CDR2 YFSETQ. This chain's CDR3 is CASSHRTGGNTEAFF. DNA for the CDR3: TGCGCCAGCAGCCACCGGACAGGGGGGAACACTGAAGCTTTCTTT.

This rearrangement joins TRBV4-1 to TRBJ2-7; 14 bases are shared with TRBD2. CDR1 MGHRA and CDR2 YSYEKL come from the germline V gene. Trimming took 3 bases from V and 5 from J; bases not matched to a gene: 15. The CDR3 extends over 19 amino acids. CDR3 amino acids: CASSQIFGTSGRNGHEQYF. CDR3 in DNA: TGCGCCAGCAGCCAGATTTTCGGGACTAGCGGGAGAAACGGCCACGAGCAGTACTTC.

The chain recombines TRBV27 with TRBJ2-7, with D possibly TRBD2 on 6 matching bases. Germline V lookup: CDR1 MNHEY, CDR2 SMNVEV (reference sequence). The length of the CDR3 is 14 residues. With 7 bases removed from V and 3 bases from J, the gap between germline ends came to 16 bases. CDR3 nucleotides: TGTGCCAGCAAGGTGCGGGATGGGTTCTACGAGCAGTACTTC. It yields the protein CASKVRDGFYEQYF.

V gene TRBV2 combines with J gene TRBJ1-5, with D hard to call. CDR3 length equals 15 residues. Per the germline V gene, CDR1 is SNHLY and CDR2 is FYNNEI. Between the trimmed V and J ends, which lost 2 bases and 4 bases, there was a span of 12 bases. The DNA for the CDR3 is TGTGCCAGCAGTGAAATGGCAGGACTGAATCAGCCCCAGCATTTT. Translating gives CASSEMAGLNQPQHF.

Remarks on this clone: The same CDR3 also results from other DNA sequences found in this sample. The genes are TRBV10-3 and TRBJ1-2; TRBD1 aligns across 7 bases. Trimming cost V 4 bases and J 8 bases; bases outside gene matches: 4. The germline V gene has CDR1 ENHRY and CDR2 SYGVKD. There are 12 residues in the CDR3. CDR3 nucleotide sequence: TGTGCCATCAGTGGACAGGGAGAAGGCTACACCTTC. It translates to CAISGQGEGYTF.

This clone was counted between two and nine times. The V and J genes are TRBV28 and TRBJ1-2; 9 bases agree with TRBD1. The ends lost 9 bases at V and 8 bases at J; junction bases unmatched: 13. The CDR3 contains 14 residues. Per germline, CDR1 MDHEN and CDR2 SYDVKM. This CDR3 reads CASGRTGARRGYTF. In nucleotides, the CDR3 is TGTGCCAGTGGCAGGACAGGGGCTCGTCGCGGCTACACCTTC.

The chain recombines TRBV19 with TRBJ2-7, with 11 bases lining up with TRBD1. Germline CDR1 and CDR2: LNHDA and SQIVND (reference sequence). After removal of 5 bases from V and 1 base from J, the junction contained 10 bases not matched to a gene. The CDR3 totals 17 residues. For the CDR3, the DNA is TGTGCCAGTAGTTGGGGAATGGGACAGGGGGGTTCCTACGAGCAGTACTTC. Residues: CASSWGMGQGGSYEQYF. Together with reference TRBV19 and TRBJ2-7, the CDR3 gives the full variable domain: DGGITQSPKYLFRKEGQNVTLSCEQNLNHDAMYWYRQDPGQGLRLIYYSQIVNDFQKGDIAEGYSVSREKKESFPLTVTSAQKNPTAFYLCASSWGMGQGGSYEQYFGPGTRLTVT.

The chain has TRBV6-5 and TRBJ2-2; D gene unclear. Trimming took off 6 bases at V and 1 base at J, with 6 bases between the two ends. Germline loops: CDR1 MNHEY, CDR2 SVGAGI. CDR3 length: 13 amino acids. CDR3 sequence reads: CASRERNTGELFF. The DNA of the CDR3 is TGTGCCAGCAGGGAGCGGAACACCGGGGAGCTGTTTTTT.

The J gene is TRBJ2-7, the V gene TRBV7-2; a possible D gene is TRBD1 (6 bases). The V end lost 7 bases, the J end lost 6 bases, and 19 bases lay between the germline ends. This CDR3 has 14 residues. The V gene's germline CDR1 is SGHTA and CDR2 FQGNSA. The CDR3 coding sequence is TGTGCCAGCACCAACTACAGGGACCTCGGCGAGCAGTACTTC. It is translated as CASTNYRDLGEQYF.

The rearrangement joins TRBV10-2 to TRBJ2-7, with 7 bases that match TRBD2. V gave up 6 bases and J gave up 2 bases; unmatched junction bases: 13. The CDR3 runs to 16 residues. In germline, CDR1 is WSHSY, CDR2 SAAADI. The CDR3 DNA sequence: TGCGCCAGCAGCATCACTAGCGCCCCAGAGCCCTACGAGCAGTACTTC. It specifies CASSITSAPEPYEQYF.

J is TRBJ2-1 and V is TRBV5-1, with D perhaps TRBD2 (6 bases). The germline V gene has CDR1 SGHRS and CDR2 YFSETQ. The CDR3 contains 15 residues. V shed 1 base and J shed 2 bases, with 10 bases lying between them. CDR3 sequence: CASSLIADAYNEQFF. In DNA, the CDR3 is TGCGCCAGCAGCTTGATAGCGGACGCCTACAATGAGCAGTTCTTC.

V gene TRBV27 combines with J gene TRBJ2-1, with D unresolved. The CDR3 has 15 residues. Germline lookup yields CDR1 MNHEY and CDR2 SMNVEV (reference sequence). V lost 2 bases to trimming and J lost 7 bases, with 15 bases between them. The CDR3 sequence is CASSLRSEGVNEQFF. In DNA form, the CDR3 reads TGTGCCAGCAGTTTACGGTCGGAAGGAGTGAATGAGCAGTTCTTC.

CDR3 bases: TGCAGCGTGGGGGGGCGGGGGGGCTACACTGAAGCTTTCTTT. Amino acid sequence: CSVGGRGGYTEAFF. The chain employs TRBV29-1 and TRBJ1-1; D is possibly TRBD1 (6 bases). Germline V CDR1 and CDR2: SQVTM, ANQGSEA. V dropped 6 bases and J dropped 3 bases, with 17 bases sitting between them. This CDR3 is built from 14 residues.

The V and J genes are TRBV9 and TRBJ1-2, with D uncertain. CDR1 and CDR2 from the germline V gene are SGDLS and YYNGEE. This CDR3 has 14 residues. The V end was cut by 3 bases, the J end by 0 bases, with 9 bases between. CDR3 bases: TGTGCCAGCAGCGATAGACGGGCTAACTATGGCTACACCTTC. Translation gives CASSDRRANYGYTF.

This clone turned up a few times. The genes are TRBV6-1 and TRBJ2-5; 7 bases line up with TRBD2. This CDR3 is 14 amino acids long. Germline V lookup: CDR1 MNHNS, CDR2 SASEGT. V was clipped by 6 bases and J by 1 base; unmatched bases: 5. CDR3 residues: CASSPVAGQETQYF. CDR3 DNA sequence: TGTGCCAGCAGCCCAGTAGCGGGCCAAGAGACCCAGTACTTC.

The J gene is TRBJ1-5, the V gene TRBV28; perhaps TRBD1 as D (6 bases). The CDR3 runs to 15 residues. The V and J ends lost 4 bases and 7 bases respectively, with 17 bases between them. Germline assignment: CDR1 MDHEN and CDR2 SYDVKM. The CDR3 reads CASSYLKGVEQPQHF. The CDR3 coding sequence is TGTGCCAGCAGTTACCTGAAGGGGGTGGAACAGCCCCAGCATTTT.

This clone was detected a few times. This chain links TRBV29-1 with TRBJ2-3, with 9 bases identical to TRBD1. The CDR3 is 13 amino acids. Trimming took 7 bases from V and 5 from J; bases not matched to a gene: 7. Germline loops: CDR1 SQVTM, CDR2 ANQGSEA. DNA of the CDR3: TGCAGCGGCGGACAGGGGCTTGGAGATACGCAGTATTTT. It codes for CSGGQGLGDTQYF.

J is TRBJ2-7 and V is TRBV2; TRBD1 aligns across 7 bases. The ends lost 5 bases at V and 2 bases at J; junction bases unmatched: 3. The germline gives CDR1 SNHLY, CDR2 FYNNEI. The CDR3 is 13 residues long. DNA of the CDR3: TGTGCCAGCAGTCACGGGACAGCCTACGAGCAGTACTTC. Translating it yields CASSHGTAYEQYF.

This sequence joins TRBV11-2 and TRBJ1-1; no clear D gene. This CDR3 region has 15 residues. Germline V lookup: CDR1 SGHAT, CDR2 FQNNGV. V was cut by 5 bases and J by 5 bases, with 18 bases left in between. The CDR3 DNA reads TGTGCCAGCAGCCGGCCATTACGGGGATATACTGAAGCTTTCTTT. This codes for CASSRPLRGYTEAFF.

The gene calls are TRBV12-5 and TRBJ2-3; 11 positions agree with TRBD1. Germline-derived CDR1 and CDR2 are LGHNT and FRNRAP. V trimming: 6 bases; J trimming: 3 bases; junction bases outside the gene matches: 14. The CDR3 is 18 residues long. The CDR3: CASGLPPDRGRGTDTQYF. DNA of the CDR3: TGTGCTAGTGGCCTTCCCCCGGACAGGGGGCGAGGGACAGATACGCAGTATTTT.

The J gene is TRBJ1-6, the V gene TRBV27, with 9 bases matching TRBD1. The CDR3 sequence is 14 residues long. Germline CDR1 MNHEY, CDR2 SMNVEV (reference sequence). V lost 7 bases and J lost 7; bases outside the gene matches: 5. The CDR3 DNA reads as TGTGCCAGCAACAACGACAGGGGGAATTCACCCCTCCACTTT. Protein product: CASNNDRGNSPLHF.